This record covers a single T cell receptor (beta chain). The antigen is undetermined. Other DNA sequences in this specimen translate into the identical CDR3. Assay used: immunoSEQ multiplex PCR; TCRdb lists only in-frame clones, some missing. The table records around 2.5 million clones, 80% to 95% of them present only once. The CDR3 sequence is 14 residues long. Per the germline V gene, CDR1 is SGHRS and CDR2 is YFSETQ. V was clipped by 1 base and J by 0 bases, with 8 bases between them. The data derive from a study of shared clonotypes between healthy human individuals. Overall study findings and caveats: About 5% was the fraction of naive CD4 clonotypes found shared across four donors. Researchers sampled blood only, noting tissue repertoires likely differ. Naive subsets usually exceeded memory subsets in estimated richness.

The sequence derives from a man in his late teens or twenties in good health. Some clones in this sample may be carry-over from other donors' samples. The chain carries TRBV5-1 and TRBJ2-7; D unresolved. The sample consisted of naive CD4+ T cells from PBMCs. Subset given: CD45RA+ positively selected. CDR3 bases: TGCGCCAGCAGCTTGATTGGGGACTCCTACGAGCAGTACTTC. This translates into CASSLIGDSYEQYF.